A single sample is the source of the 10 T cell receptor beta chains below, sequenced in a study of regulatory T cells in long-lasting Graves disease. Arm-PCR of CDR3 regions and iRepertoire HTBI primers were used to build TCR beta libraries. Each CDR3 protein is one row after TCRdb ran MiXCR on the multiplex PCR reads. This table holds 300,000 to 400,000 distinct CDR3 sequences, about 20% found once. Time point of the sample: persistent/refractory GD, antithyroid drugs over 5 years with positive TRAb. PBMCs were the source of the RNA used for TCR sequencing. The material was peripheral blood mononuclear cells (PBMCs), obtained when the disease was refractory, from a patient treated with antithyroid drugs. Receptors were obtained from a female donor with Graves disease.

Here the CDR3 reads CASSGLAGGFYEQYF. The CDR3 nucleotides are TGTGCCAGCAGCGGACTAGCGGGAGGCTTCTACGAGCAGTACTTC. The chain combines TRBV27 with TRBJ2-7; 14 bases map to TRBD2. V lost 6 bases, J lost 3 bases, and 4 bases stayed unmatched. The germline CDR1 and CDR2 sequences are MNHEY and SMNVEV (reference sequence). CDR3 length equals 15 residues.

About this clonotype itself: A much bigger clone sits one base away, suggesting this may be a read error. The chain links TRBV11-2 to TRBJ2-7, with D unresolved. Germline CDR1 SGHAT, CDR2 FQNNGV. This CDR3 is built from 13 residues. DNA for the CDR3: TGTGCCAGCAGTGAGATGGTGTCTTACGTGCAGTACTTC. Translating gives CASSEMVSYVQYF.

This chain joins TRBV28 and TRBJ2-5; weak D call: TRBD1 (6 bases). Trimming left V 5 bases short and J 3 bases short, with 13 bases between. CDR1 and CDR2 (germline): MDHEN, SYDVKM. The CDR3 spans 14 residues. In DNA, the CDR3 is TGTGCCAGCAGTCCACACGACAGGAAAGAGACCCAGTACTTC. Protein sequence: CASSPHDRKETQYF.

The genes are TRBV6-1 and TRBJ2-1; D might be TRBD2 (6 bases). This CDR3 region has 12 residues. Germline CDR1 reads MNHNS; CDR2 reads SASEGT. The V gene lost 7 bases and the J gene lost 9 bases, with 13 bases spanning the gap. CDR3 nucleotide sequence: TGTGCCAGCACCCAAGGGAGGATTGAGCAGTTCTTC. As protein: CASTQGRIEQFF.

This clonotype was seen a few times. A much larger clonotype is one base distant, so this may be a read error. V is TRBV3-1 and J is TRBJ1-1; D might be TRBD1 (5 bases). The germline gives CDR1 LGHDT, CDR2 YNNKEL (reference sequence). CDR3 length: 14 amino acids. This chain's CDR3 is CTSSQDQGNAEAFF. CDR3 nucleotides: TGTACCAGCAGCCAAGATCAGGGTAACGCTGAAGCTTTCTTT. Full variable domain (missing parts from reference TRBV3-1 and TRBJ1-1): DTAVSQTPKYLVTQMGNDKSIKCEQNLGHDTMYWYKQDSKKFLKIMFSYNNKELIINETVPNRFSPKSPDKAHLNLHINSLELGDSAVYFCTSSQDQGNAEAFFGQGTRLTVV.

With respect to this clonotype: Since a much larger clone is just one base distant, this may be a read error. This chain uses TRBV6-2 or TRBV6-3 with TRBJ2-7; D unclear. CDR1 MNHEY and CDR2 SVGEGT come from the germline V gene. V gave up 2 bases and J gave up 3 bases, with 17 bases separating them. The CDR3 covers 16 residues. Written as DNA, the CDR3 is TGTGCCAGCAGTTACGTCCCTCCCCTTCGGATCTACGAGCAGTACTTC. Translated: CASSYVPPLRIYEQYF.

This clonotype was counted between two and nine times. This chain uses TRBV7-9 with TRBJ2-2; 7 bases match TRBD1. V shed 5 bases and J 4 bases; nucleotides not matched to a gene: 7. The CDR3 has 15 residues. Germline V gene data show CDR1 as SEHNR and CDR2 as FQNEAQ (reference sequence). CDR3 DNA: TGTGCCAGCAGCATCCGACAGGGACGCACCGGGGAGCTGTTTTTT. It is translated as CASSIRQGRTGELFF. The variable domain in full, with the rest retrieved from reference TRBV7-9 and TRBJ2-2, is DTGVSQNPRHKITKRGQNVTFRCDPISEHNRLYWYRQTLGQGPEFLTYFQNEAQLEKSRLLSDRFSAERPKGSFSTLEIQRTEQGDSAMYLCASSIRQGRTGELFFGEGSRLTVL.

This clonotype was observed many times. This chain joins TRBV2 and TRBJ1-2; D unclear. V lost 8 bases and J 2 bases, leaving 12 bases between the germline ends. The V gene's germline CDR1 is SNHLY and CDR2 FYNNEI. The CDR3 consists of 13 residues. The CDR3 reads CASRIDWNYGYTF. CDR3 DNA sequence: TGTGCCAGCCGAATCGACTGGAACTATGGCTACACCTTC.

Ten or more counts support this clonotype. This sequence joins TRBV12-3 or TRBV12-4 and TRBJ1-1, with a tentative D call TRBD1 (6 bases). Trimming shortened V by 6 bases and J by 1 base, and 24 bases separated the two germline ends. This CDR3 region has 18 residues. The CDR3 DNA is TGTGCCAGCAGCCGAAGTAGGCTGACAGGTAAACCGAACACTGAAGCTTTCTTT. This translates into CASSRSRLTGKPNTEAFF.

This clonotype was observed at least ten times. The gene calls are TRBV6-5 and TRBJ1-2; maybe TRBD1 (5 bases). Trimming took 0 bases from V and 8 from J, leaving 10 bases between them. This CDR3 is built from 13 residues. The V gene's germline CDR1 is MNHEY and CDR2 SVGAGI. For the CDR3, the DNA is TGTGCCAGCAGTTACTCGCCCAGGGCCGGCTACACCTTC. Encoded protein: CASSYSPRAGYTF.